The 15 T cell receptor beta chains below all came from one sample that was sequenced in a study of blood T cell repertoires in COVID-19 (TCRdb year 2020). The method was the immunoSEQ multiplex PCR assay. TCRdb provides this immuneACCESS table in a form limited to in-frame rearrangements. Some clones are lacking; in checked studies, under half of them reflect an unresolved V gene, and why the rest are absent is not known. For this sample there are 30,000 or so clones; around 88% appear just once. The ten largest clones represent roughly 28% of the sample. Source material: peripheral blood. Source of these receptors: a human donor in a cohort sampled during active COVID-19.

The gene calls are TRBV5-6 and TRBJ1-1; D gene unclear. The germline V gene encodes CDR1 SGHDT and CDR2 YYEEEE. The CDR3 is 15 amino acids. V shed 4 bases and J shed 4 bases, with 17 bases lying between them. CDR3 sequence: CASSQLKSAGTEAFF. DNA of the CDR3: TGTGCCAGCAGCCAACTAAAGTCGGCGGGCACTGAAGCTTTCTTT.

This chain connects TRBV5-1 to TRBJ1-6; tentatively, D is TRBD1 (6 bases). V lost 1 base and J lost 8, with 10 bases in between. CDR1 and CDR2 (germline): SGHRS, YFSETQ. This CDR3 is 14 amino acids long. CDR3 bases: TGCGCCAGCAGCTTGTACAGGGCGGATTCACCCCTCCACTTT. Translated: CASSLYRADSPLHF.

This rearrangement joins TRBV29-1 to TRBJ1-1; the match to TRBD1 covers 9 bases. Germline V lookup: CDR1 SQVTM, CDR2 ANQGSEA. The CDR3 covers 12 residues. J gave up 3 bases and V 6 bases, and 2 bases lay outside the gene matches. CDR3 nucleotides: TGCAGCGTACAGGGGGCTGACACTGAAGCTTTCTTT. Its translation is CSVQGADTEAFF.

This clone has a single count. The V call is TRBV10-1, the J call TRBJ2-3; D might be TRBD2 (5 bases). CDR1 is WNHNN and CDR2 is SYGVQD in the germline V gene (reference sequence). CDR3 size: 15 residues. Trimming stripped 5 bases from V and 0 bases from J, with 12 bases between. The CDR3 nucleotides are TGCGCCAGCAGTCCGAGCGGACCAAGCACAGATACGCAGTATTTT. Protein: CASSPSGPSTDTQYF.

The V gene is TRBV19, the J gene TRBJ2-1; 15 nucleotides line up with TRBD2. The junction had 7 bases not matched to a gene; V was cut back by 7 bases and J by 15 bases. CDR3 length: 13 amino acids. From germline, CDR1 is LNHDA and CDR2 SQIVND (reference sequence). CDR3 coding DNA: TGTGCCAGTACTCCGGGACTAGCGGGGGGATTGTTCTTC. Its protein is CASTPGLAGGLFF.

The CDR3 region has the DNA TGTGCCAGCAGCGAAGGACTCCCAAGCTCTGGAAACACCATATATTTT. This sequence encodes CASSEGLPSSGNTIYF. This chain joins TRBV27 and TRBJ1-3; D unresolved. This CDR3 has 16 amino acids. Looked up from germline, CDR1 is MNHEY and CDR2 is SMNVEV (reference sequence). Trimming removed 6 bases at V and 0 bases at J, with 15 bases between.

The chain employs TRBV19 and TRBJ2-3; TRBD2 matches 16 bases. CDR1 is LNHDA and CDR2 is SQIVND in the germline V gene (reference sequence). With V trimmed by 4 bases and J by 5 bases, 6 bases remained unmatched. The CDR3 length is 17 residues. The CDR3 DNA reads TGTGCCAGTAGTACGGGACTAGCGGGGGGGCAGGGAGATACGCAGTATTTT. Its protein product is CASSTGLAGGQGDTQYF. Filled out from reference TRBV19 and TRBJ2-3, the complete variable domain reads DGGITQSPKYLFRKEGQNVTLSCEQNLNHDAMYWYRQDPGQGLRLIYYSQIVNDFQKGDIAEGYSVSREKKESFPLTVTSAQKNPTAFYLCASSTGLAGGQGDTQYFGPGTRLTVL.

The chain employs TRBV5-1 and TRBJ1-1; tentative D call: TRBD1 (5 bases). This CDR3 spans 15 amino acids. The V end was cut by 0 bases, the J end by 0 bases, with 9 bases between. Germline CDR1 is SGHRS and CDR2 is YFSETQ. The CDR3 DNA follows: TGCGCCAGCAGCTTGGGCAGGGTGATGAACACTGAAGCTTTCTTT. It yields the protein CASSLGRVMNTEAFF.

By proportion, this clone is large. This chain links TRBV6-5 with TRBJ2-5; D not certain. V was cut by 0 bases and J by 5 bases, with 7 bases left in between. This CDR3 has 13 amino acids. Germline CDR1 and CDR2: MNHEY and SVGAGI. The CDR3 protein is CASSYSDGETQYF. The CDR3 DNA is TGTGCCAGCAGTTACTCAGACGGGGAGACCCAGTACTTC.

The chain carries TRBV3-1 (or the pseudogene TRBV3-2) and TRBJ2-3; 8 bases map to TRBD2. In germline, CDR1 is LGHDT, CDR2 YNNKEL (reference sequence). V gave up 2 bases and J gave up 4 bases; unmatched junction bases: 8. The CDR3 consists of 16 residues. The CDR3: CASSQRRGAVADTQYF. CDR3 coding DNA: TGTGCCAGCAGCCAAAGGCGGGGGGCCGTCGCAGATACGCAGTATTTT.

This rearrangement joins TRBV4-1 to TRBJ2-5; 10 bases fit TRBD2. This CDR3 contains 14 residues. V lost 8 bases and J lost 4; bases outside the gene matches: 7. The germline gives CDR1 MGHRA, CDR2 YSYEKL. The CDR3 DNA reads TGCGCCAGCCCCCCGAGCGGGGGGGCAGAGACCCAGTACTTC. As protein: CASPPSGGAETQYF.

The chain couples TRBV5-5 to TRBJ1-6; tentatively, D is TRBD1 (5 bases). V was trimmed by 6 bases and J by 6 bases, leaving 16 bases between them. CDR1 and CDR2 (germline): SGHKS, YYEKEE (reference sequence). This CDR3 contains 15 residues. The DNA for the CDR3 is TGTGCCAGCACCCAGGGTCAGGGAGGTAATTCACCCCTCCACTTT. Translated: CASTQGQGGNSPLHF.

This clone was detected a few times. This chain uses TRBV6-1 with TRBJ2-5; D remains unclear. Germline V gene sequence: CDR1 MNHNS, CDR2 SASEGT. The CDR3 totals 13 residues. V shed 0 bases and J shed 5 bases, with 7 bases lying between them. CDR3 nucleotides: TGTGCCAGCAGTGAAGCGCGGTACGAGACCCAGTACTTC. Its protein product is CASSEARYETQYF.

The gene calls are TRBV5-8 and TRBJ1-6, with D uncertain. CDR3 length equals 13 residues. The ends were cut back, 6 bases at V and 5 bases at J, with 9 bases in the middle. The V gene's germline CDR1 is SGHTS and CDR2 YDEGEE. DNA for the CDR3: TGTGCCAGCACCCGGGTCGATAATTCACCCCTCCACTTT. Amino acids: CASTRVDNSPLHF.

The CDR3, as DNA: TGTGCCAGTAGTCCCGGGACAGGGCACGGCAATGAGCAGTTCTTC. Its translation is CASSPGTGHGNEQFF. The chain carries TRBV19 and TRBJ2-1, with 9 bases lining up with TRBD1. Looked up from germline, CDR1 is LNHDA and CDR2 is SQIVND (reference sequence). J gave up 6 bases and V 5 bases, and 8 bases lay outside the gene matches. The CDR3 is made up of 15 amino acids.